Reported below is one T cell receptor (beta chain). This sample was included in a study of cytomegalovirus exposure and HLA in healthy donors. The CDR3 covers 11 residues. Trimming took off 3 bases at V and 4 bases at J, with 4 bases between the two ends. From germline, CDR1 is MNHNS and CDR2 SASEGT. The primer mix had 60 Vbeta and 13 Jbeta primers. Using immunoSEQ multiplex PCR, the repertoire was profiled, and TCRdb retains in-frame clones only, with some absent. The repertoire holds 100,000 to 150,000 clones, around 83% seen once, with 3% in the top ten. Sequencing used PBMCs. This TCR came from a woman younger than 35 in good health and CMV-seropositive. The V call is TRBV6-1, the J call TRBJ2-7; D uncertain. CDR3 DNA: TGTGCCAGCAGTGACCTATACGAGCAGTACTTC. Encoded protein: CASSDLYEQYF.